Detailed here is one T cell receptor beta chain. The target of this receptor is not known. At one boundary the junction diverges from the germline segment, which might be a read error. Donors were healthy HIV-negative adults with no recently reported acute infections or vaccinations. All donors were Caucasian adults living in Nashville, Tennessee, USA. CD4+ T cells were enriched through magnetic negative selection, after which naive cells were positively selected on CD45RA and the remaining negative fraction served as the memory subset. Blood was obtained by leukapheresis, after which PBMCs were separated by Ficoll-Histopaque density gradient centrifugation and cryopreserved in liquid nitrogen vapor phase. Purity and quantity of every magnetically sorted T cell population were checked by analytical flow cytometry. Each sorted fraction had its genomic DNA isolated and then quantified by UV absorbance on a Nanodrop 2000c.

Using the deep immunoSEQ assay, TCR CDR3 regions were amplified from genomic DNA by multiplex PCR. Extracted genomic DNA from each cell subset was spread evenly across all wells of several immunoSEQ 96-well plates, with each plate serving as a replicate. For sorted subsets, approximately 0.2 ug of genomic DNA, equivalent to around 29,000 T cell genomes, went into each replicate PCR. Purified libraries were quantified with a Qubit 3.0 fluorometer, sized on a Bioanalyzer 2100, and re-quantified with the KAPA Library Quantification kit. Every immunoSEQ 96-well plate was sequenced on a separate single-read 150-cycle Illumina NextSeq 550 flow cell. Concerning the study's data processing: Because the immunoSEQ output held only junctional sequences and lacked quality scores, the filtering could not match the filtering applied to full-length reads. To assign V/J genes and CDR3, sequences were annotated using PyIR, a Python wrapper for IgBLAST v1.9, with IMGT germline references. Any read was removed if the V/J assignment was weak (E-value above 1e-6), the CDR3 was missing, or the read contained stop codons, out-of-frame junctions, or ambiguous translated residues. V3J clonotypes were defined as sequences sharing the same inferred V gene, J gene, and CDR3 amino acid sequence. To compute the percentage overlap between repertoires, the number of shared unique clonotypes was divided by the size of the smaller repertoire. Repertoire richness was assessed with RTK rarefaction, the Chao1 estimator, and Recon v2.1 estimates of unobserved clonotypes. Generation probabilities for all TCRbeta clonotypes obtained by the gDNA method from a handful of donors were computed using OLGA. TCRdb limited this immuneACCESS table to in-frame rearrangements with V and J called. A share of clones is missing; checked studies link under half to unresolved V genes, and the rest is unexplained. V and J calls and clone size are as listed in that table; D and trimming were resolved from the DNA. The sample table contains about 2.4 million clones; only one count was recorded for over 85% of them. The ten largest account for 0.36% of the sample.

This specimen belongs to a study of shared clonotypes between healthy human individuals (TCRdb year 2020). In the study overall: A few men and a couple of women, aged 18 to 49 years, made up the cohort. For each donor, three plates each were used for CD4 naive and CD4 memory, two plates were used for CD8 naive, and one plate was used for CD8 memory. The study deeply sequenced blood TCR repertoires of about 5 healthy adults to estimate repertoire size and the extent of clonotype sharing between individuals. To increase sequencing depth and limit assay-specific biases, different laboratories used diverse techniques to prepare libraries and sequence TCR repertoires. Leukapheresis yielded between about 0.9 and 10 billion PBMCs per donor. Broader findings and caveats from the paper: Because the study included only a small number of donors, the genetic and exposure-history diversity represented was limited. Compared with non-shared clonotypes, the clonotypes found in all four sorted-subset donors had higher generation probabilities. About 5% of naive CD4, 3.5% of naive CD8, about 2.4% of memory CD4, and approximately 0.4% of memory CD8 clonotypes were shared across several donors. Even with the large sequencing depth, rarefaction of the sorted-subset datasets indicated that sequencing was incomplete. Pairwise subsampling led to the expectation that sequencing depth would affect the degree of clonotype sharing among donors. Only blood was sampled, and tissue TCR repertoires likely differ from those in blood. Naive subsets generally had larger estimated clonotype richness than memory subsets did.

From the germline V gene, CDR1 is SNHLY and CDR2 is FYNNEI. From its cysteine to its phenylalanine, the CDR3 spans 12 amino acids. The only DNA kept is the CDR3, 36 bases in frame from the first base. The rearrangement joined TRBV2 to TRBJ2-5; no D gene is confidently identified. Sequenced material: naive CD4+ T cells from PBMCs. The meaning of the sample's cell subset or site label: CD45RA+ positively selected. The origin of this receptor is a man younger than 35 in good health. Some clones in this sample may be carry-over from other donors' samples. The CDR3 region: CASSDRRGPLNF. The DNA is as follows: TGTGCCAGCAGTGACCGACGCGGTCCCTTGAACTTC. Reference TRBV2 and TRBJ2-5 genes cover what lies past the CDR3, so the full variable domain is EPEVTQTPSHQVTQMGQEVILRCVPISNHLYFYWYRQILGQKVEFLVSFYNNEISEKSEIFDDQFSVERPDGSNFTLKIRSTKLEDSAMYFCASSDRRGPLNFGPGTRLLVL.